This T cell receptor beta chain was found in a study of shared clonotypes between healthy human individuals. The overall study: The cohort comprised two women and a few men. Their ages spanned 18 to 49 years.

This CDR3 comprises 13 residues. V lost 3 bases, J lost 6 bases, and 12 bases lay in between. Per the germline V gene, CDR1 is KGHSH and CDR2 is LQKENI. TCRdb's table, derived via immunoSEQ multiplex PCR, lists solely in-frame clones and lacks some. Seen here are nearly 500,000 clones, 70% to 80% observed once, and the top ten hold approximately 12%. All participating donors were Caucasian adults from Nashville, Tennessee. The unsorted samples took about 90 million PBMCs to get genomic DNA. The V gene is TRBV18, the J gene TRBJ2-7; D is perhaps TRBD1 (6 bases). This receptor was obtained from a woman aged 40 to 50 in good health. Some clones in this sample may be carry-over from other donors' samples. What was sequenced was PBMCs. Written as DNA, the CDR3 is TGTGCCAGCTCACCTCAACCAGGGGCCGAGCAGTACTTC. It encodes CASSPQPGAEQYF.